This TCR beta chain was retrieved from a study of T cells in Graves' hyperthyroidism and ophthalmopathy. The CDR3 covers 17 residues. Germline values: CDR1 SGDLS, CDR2 YYNGEE. Trimming removed 0 bases from V and 1 base from J, with 13 bases in between. RNA transcripts provided the source from which TCR beta CDR3 regions were amplified. During a first-round RT-PCR of the TCR CDR3, the HTBI primer set was used. TCRdb re-called the multiplex PCR reads with MiXCR, one entry per CDR3 protein. The sample lists under 300,000 distinct CDR3 sequences; roughly an eighth were seen once. This clonotype was counted between two and nine times.

The TCR originated in a woman aged 40 to 49 with Graves' hyperthyroidism. V is TRBV9 and J is TRBJ2-2; D gene unclear. Input material: blood. Written as DNA, the CDR3 is TGTGCCAGCAGCGTAGGAGTAGGGCGGAGGAACACCGGGGAGCTGTTTTTT. Protein product: CASSVGVGRRNTGELFF.